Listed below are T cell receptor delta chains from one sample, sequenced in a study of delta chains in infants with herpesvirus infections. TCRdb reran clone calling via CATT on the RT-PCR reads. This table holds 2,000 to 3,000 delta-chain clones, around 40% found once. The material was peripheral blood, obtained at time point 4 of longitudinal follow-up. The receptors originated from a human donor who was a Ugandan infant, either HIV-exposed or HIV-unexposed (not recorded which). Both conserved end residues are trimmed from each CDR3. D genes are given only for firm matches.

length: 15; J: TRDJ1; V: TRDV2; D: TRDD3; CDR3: ACDITGGHPYTDKLI
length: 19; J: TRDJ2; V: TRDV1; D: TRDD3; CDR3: ALGGNLWGYRVFFHTAQLF
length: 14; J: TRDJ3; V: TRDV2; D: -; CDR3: ACDAIGNWDTRQMF
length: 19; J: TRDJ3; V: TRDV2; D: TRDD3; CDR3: ACDTVLGDIGTSWDTRQMF
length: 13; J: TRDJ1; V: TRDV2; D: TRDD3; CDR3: ACDMLGEYTDKLI
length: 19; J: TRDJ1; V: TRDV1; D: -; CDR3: ALGELLLVGFQDTYTDKLI
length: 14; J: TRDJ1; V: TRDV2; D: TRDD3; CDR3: ACDTVGLGGPDKLI
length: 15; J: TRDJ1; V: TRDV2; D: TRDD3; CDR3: ACDTGQLLGALDKLI
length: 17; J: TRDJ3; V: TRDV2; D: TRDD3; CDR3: ACDTMTGGSSWDTRQMF
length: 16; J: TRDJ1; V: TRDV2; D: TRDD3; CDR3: ACDTVPLGDTQIDKLI
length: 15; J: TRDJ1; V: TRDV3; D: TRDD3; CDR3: AFSPLSGGLYTDKLI
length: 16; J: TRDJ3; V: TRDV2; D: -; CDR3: ACDTVTVSSWDTRQMF
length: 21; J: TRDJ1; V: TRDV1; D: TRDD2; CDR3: ALGELVFFLPSSWGGTPDKLI
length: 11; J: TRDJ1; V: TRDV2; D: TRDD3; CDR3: ACDAWGTHKLI
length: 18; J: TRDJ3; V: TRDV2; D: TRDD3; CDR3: ACDTGGIPPSSWDTRQMF
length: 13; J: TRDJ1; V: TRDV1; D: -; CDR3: ALGALDPGVPKLI
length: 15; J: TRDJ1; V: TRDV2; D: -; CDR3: ACDHLRGTNDTDKLI
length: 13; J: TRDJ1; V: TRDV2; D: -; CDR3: ACDPLGTYTDKLI
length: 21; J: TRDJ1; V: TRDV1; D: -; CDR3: ALGEGYAWAPSLLGMGTDKLI
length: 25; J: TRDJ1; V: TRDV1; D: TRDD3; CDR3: ALGGGMQFPNVLPSRGDTPFTDKLI
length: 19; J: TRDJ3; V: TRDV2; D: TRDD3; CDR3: ACDVLLGDITSSWDTRQMF
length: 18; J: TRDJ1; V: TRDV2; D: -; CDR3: ACDTVGQRGTKAYTDKLI
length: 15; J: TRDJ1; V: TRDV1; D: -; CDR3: ALGELRGPIVADKLI
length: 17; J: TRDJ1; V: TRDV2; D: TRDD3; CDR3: ACSFLRTVVGDTPDKLI
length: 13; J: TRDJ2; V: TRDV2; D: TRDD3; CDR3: ACDTVGDRTAQLF
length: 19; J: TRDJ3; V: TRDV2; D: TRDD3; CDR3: ACDSAHTGGYIPWDTRQMF
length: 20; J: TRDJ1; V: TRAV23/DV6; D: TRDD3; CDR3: AVRTNSPYGGGIPAYTDKLI
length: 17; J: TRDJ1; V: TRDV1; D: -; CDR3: ALGGHFSIDWLYTDKLI
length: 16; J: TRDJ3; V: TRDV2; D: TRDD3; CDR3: ACDTGGYDKWDTRQMF
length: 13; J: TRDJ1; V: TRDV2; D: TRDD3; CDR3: ACDRLGDIGNKLI
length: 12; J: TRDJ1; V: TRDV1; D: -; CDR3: ALGAPTYTDKLI
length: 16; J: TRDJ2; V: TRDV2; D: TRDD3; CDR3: ACDTVLGDPTLTAQLF
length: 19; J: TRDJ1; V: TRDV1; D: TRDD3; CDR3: ALGALGIRDAPGGWSDKLI
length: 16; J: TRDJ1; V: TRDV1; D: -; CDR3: ALGGPFIRGMQTDKLI
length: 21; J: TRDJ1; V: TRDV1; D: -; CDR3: ALGELAGLPTRLGDPNTDKLI
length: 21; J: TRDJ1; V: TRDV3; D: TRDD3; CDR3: AFSYGGELTGGRLTLYTDKLI
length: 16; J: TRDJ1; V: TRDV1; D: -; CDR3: ALGASRGDLPYTDKLI
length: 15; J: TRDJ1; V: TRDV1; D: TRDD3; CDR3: ALGVSAPGDTSDKLI
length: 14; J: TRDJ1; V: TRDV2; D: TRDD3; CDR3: ACDPRTGGYTDKLI
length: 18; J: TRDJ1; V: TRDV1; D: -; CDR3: ALGERSNLGPTRYTDKLI
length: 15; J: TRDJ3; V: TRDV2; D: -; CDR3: ACDTVVSSWDTRQMF
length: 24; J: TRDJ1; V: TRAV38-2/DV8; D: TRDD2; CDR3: AYRHPPSYIKWGNAGCLLNTDKLI
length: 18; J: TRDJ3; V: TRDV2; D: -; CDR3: ACDPILSQTTSWDTRQMF
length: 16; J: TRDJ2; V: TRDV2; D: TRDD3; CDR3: ACDALLGDRVLTAQLF
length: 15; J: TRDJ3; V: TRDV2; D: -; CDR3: ACDPVLASWDTRQMF
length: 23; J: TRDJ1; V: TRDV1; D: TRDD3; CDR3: ALGEDRQTFLFWGIREAYTDKLI
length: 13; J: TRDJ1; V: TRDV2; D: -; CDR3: ACDAFRRGTDKLI
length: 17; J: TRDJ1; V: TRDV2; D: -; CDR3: ACDTIRTGLGPDTDKLI
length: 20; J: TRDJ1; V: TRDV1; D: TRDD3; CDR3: ALGLSTGGYALWCGSTDKLI